This T cell receptor (beta chain) was found in a study of response to subunit inactivated influenza vaccine. As for this clonotype: Its antigen remains unknown.

CDR1 is SGHTA and CDR2 is FQGNSA in the germline V gene. CDR3 size: 16 residues. V was clipped by 4 bases and J by 5 bases; unmatched bases: 12. General observations from the study: Seasonal influenza vaccination, on each occasion, was suggested by the authors to recruit few new T cells.

Each CDR3 protein gets one entry after TCRdb re-called the RT-PCR reads with MiXCR. The sample has hundreds of thousands of distinct CDR3 sequences; about 15% are singletons. The genes are TRBV7-2 and TRBJ2-5; 8 bases map to TRBD2. The sample was PBMCs from blood, taken roughly 13 days after vaccination. This sequence originates from a man in his fifties who received an inactivated influenza vaccine. This chain's CDR3 is CASSSGTRGILETQYF. CDR3 DNA sequence: TGTGCCAGCAGCTCCGGGACTAGAGGGATTTTGGAGACCCAGTACTTC.